This TCR beta chain was captured by sequencing in a study of control samples from healthy donors and cancer patients. Here immunoSEQ multiplex PCR was the method, and the copy in TCRdb shows in-frame clones only, minus some. Among 150,000 or so clones listed, around nine tenths were seen once. The CDR3 is 14 residues long. Deletions cut 3 bases from V and 4 bases from J, with 10 bases between. CDR1 is LNHDA and CDR2 is SQIVND in the germline V gene (reference sequence). V usage is TRBV19 and J usage is TRBJ1-3, with D uncertain. This clonotype was obtained from a man between 18 and 35 years old in good health. The sample comprised blood. CDR3: CASSMKADGNTIYF. The CDR3 nucleotides are TGTGCCAGTAGTATGAAGGCAGACGGAAACACCATATATTTT.